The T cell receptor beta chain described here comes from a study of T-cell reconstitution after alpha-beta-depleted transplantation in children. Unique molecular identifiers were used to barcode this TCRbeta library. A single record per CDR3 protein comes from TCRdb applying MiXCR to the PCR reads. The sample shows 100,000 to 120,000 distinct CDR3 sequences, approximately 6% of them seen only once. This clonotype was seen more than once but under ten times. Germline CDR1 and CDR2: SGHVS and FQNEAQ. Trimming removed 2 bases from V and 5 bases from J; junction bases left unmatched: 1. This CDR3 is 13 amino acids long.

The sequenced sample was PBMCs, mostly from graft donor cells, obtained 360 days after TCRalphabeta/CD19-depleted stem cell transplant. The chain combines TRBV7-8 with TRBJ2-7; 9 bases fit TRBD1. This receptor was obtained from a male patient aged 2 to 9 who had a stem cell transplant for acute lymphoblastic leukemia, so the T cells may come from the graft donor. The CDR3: CASSLTGGHEQYF. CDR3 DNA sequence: TGTGCCAGCAGCTTAACAGGGGGCCACGAGCAGTACTTC.